Included here is one TCR beta chain sequence, with context. Its target is not known. The data were obtained in a study of cytomegalovirus exposure and HLA in healthy donors. Study conclusions and caveats: In presence/absence analyses, roughly uniform sequencing depth across donors was assumed. Cytomegalovirus status was reportedly diagnosed by the classifier with high sensitivity and specificity. Later on, an analysis tied approximately 17,000 TCR beta sequences to HLA alleles at 0.05 false discovery rate. CMV serostatus stood as the only immune exposure information on hand.

The V gene lost 4 bases and the J gene lost 11 bases, with 23 bases spanning the gap. From germline, CDR1 is LGHNA and CDR2 YSLEER. This CDR3 is built from 15 residues. The PCR employed 60 Vbeta primers together with 13 Jbeta primers. Some clones are missing from TCRdb's copy, which holds only in-frame ones; the method was immunoSEQ multiplex PCR. This sample has around 98,000 clones, with around 68% found just once. The sequenced sample was PBMCs. The source of this sequence is a female donor in good health and CMV-seronegative. The chain joins TRBV4-3 to TRBJ2-5, with D possibly TRBD2 on 5 matching bases. In DNA form, the CDR3 reads TGCGCCAGCAGCCCAGCTGCGACCGTATCGTGGGAGCAGTACTTC. Amino acids: CASSPAATVSWEQYF.